Here is one T cell receptor (beta chain) with its context. It lacks a known antigen. Per-nucleotide qualities are absent, and no much larger clonotype sits a single base away. Library preparation employed the immunoSEQ multiplex PCR assay. DNA from the cultured, isolated CD4+ T cells was subjected to TCR beta CDR3 sequencing. On the authors' methods: Non-productive TCR sequences were removed, reads were trimmed to the CDR3 region, and CDR3s of at least 7 amino acids were retained. The MANAFEST web app was used to pick out antigen-specific clonotypes by comparing their expansion in peptide wells with that in reference cultures. For clones to be considered positive, expansion at FDR<0.05 versus reference and all other wells, an odds ratio above 5, and a frequency above 0.1% in two replicate wells were required. Cross-reactive clonotypes were defined as significantly expanded in SARS-CoV-2 spike wells and in at least one common cold coronavirus spike condition. Using the stringdist R package, CDR3 similarity was measured by Levenshtein distance, and unrooted trees were constructed with ape in R 3.6.1. TCRdb holds this immuneACCESS table with in-frame rearrangements only. Some clones are missing; in checked studies, unresolved V genes explain under half, and the rest has no known cause. For V, J and clone size, that table is used; D and trimming come from the DNA. The sample table shows about 81,000 clones, and around 77% are seen once. The ten top clones hold under 1.2% of the sample.

In the ViraFEST assay, PBMC were stimulated with viral peptide pools, and antigen-specific CD4+ T cell clonotypes were then identified by expansion using TCR sequencing. After less than eleven days of culture, CD4+ T cells were isolated with the EasySep CD4+ T cell isolation kit. Participants received two doses of either the BNT162b2 or the mRNA-1273 mRNA SARS-CoV-2 vaccine. The absence of prior SARS-CoV-2 infection in healthy vaccine recipients was confirmed by negative nucleocapsid antibodies before and after vaccination. About 1.8 million PBMC per well were cultured with approximately 10 ug/ml peptides in IMDM containing approximately 4.7% human AB serum, approximately 10 IU/ml IL-2 and gentamicin. Half of the culture medium was replaced with fresh IL-2-containing medium on days 3 and 7. Unless otherwise noted, each peptide stimulation condition was cultured in triplicate wells. PBMC were separated from whole blood using Ficoll-Paque Plus gradient centrifugation and were then either cryopreserved at -140C or used fresh. Overlapping peptide pools spanned the spike proteins of SARS-CoV-2 and the common cold coronaviruses HCoV-NL63, HCoV-OC43 and HCoV-229E. Genomic DNA was extracted from cultured CD4+ T cells with the QIAamp micro DNA kit.

The data belong to a study of vaccination effects on CD4 cells after COVID-19 (dated by TCRdb to between 2021 and 2024). Describing the broader study: Across the study, the median time from the second dose to post-vaccine sampling was 72 days (range 14 to 241). SARS-CoV-2 spike-specific CD4+ TCR repertoires were compared before and after mRNA vaccination in COVID-19 convalescent patients and in infection-naive vaccine recipients. The full study included approximately nine COVID-19 convalescent patients and a handful of SARS-CoV-2-naive healthy vaccine recipients. Cultures from other donors in the study were sequenced with the Oncomine TCR Beta short-read assay on an Illumina iSeq 100. The full study reports these points: Clones induced by infection and clones induced by vaccination both contracted markedly at late timepoints after vaccination, which fits with T cell responses waning over time. The study was limited by a small number of convalescent patients and lacked early post-infection timepoints. Among healthy vaccine recipients, nearly all vaccine-induced clones were SARS-CoV-2 mono-reactive, and only 1 of 255 was cross-reactive with common cold coronaviruses.

As encoded in the germline V gene, CDR1 is MNHNS while CDR2 is SASEGT. The CDR3 sequence holds 17 residues, the cysteine and phenylalanine included. CDR3 DNA only is kept here, 51 bases in frame from base 1. A distance of 21 bases separates the germline ends of V and J, which lose 4 bases and 3 bases respectively. The TCR was taken from a human donor who received a COVID-19 vaccine. The receptor chain draws on TRBV6-1 and TRBJ1-2; the D region possibly corresponds to TRBD1 (5 bases align). The sequenced sample was CD4+ T cells from PBMCs cultured with HCoV-OC43 spike peptides, obtained after COVID-19 vaccination. The cell subset or site label on this specimen signifies: HCoV-OC43 spike overlapping peptide pool stimulation. The CDR3 region reads CASSGGGSEGWYYGYTF. The DNA is TGTGCCAGCAGTGGGGGCGGGTCAGAGGGGTGGTACTATGGCTACACCTTC.